The rows below give T cell receptor beta chains drawn from one sample of a study of cytomegalovirus exposure and HLA in healthy donors. Only in-frame clones appear in the TCRdb table, and some are missing; sequencing was by immunoSEQ multiplex PCR. Altogether under 120,000 clones are present, about 83% being singletons, with the ten largest covering approximately 5.1%. The sequenced material came from PBMCs. These receptors originate from a female donor in good health and CMV-seropositive. Both conserved end residues are part of each CDR3. The D gene is left open where the match is weak. Some rows have no size entry. The others give once, few or many, or a class for an expanded clone.

CDR3nt	CDR3aa	len	abundance	d_gene	v_gene	j_gene
TGTGCCAGCAGTTTAATCCCGACTCGACTAGCGGTGTACTACGAGCAGTACTTC	CASSLIPTRLAVYYEQYF	18	NA	TRBD2	TRBV7-9	TRBJ2-7
TGTGCCAGCCACAGGGAAAACAATCAGCCCCAGCATTTT	CASHRENNQPQHF	13	NA	NA	TRBV2	TRBJ1-5
TGTGCCAGCAGCTACTCCGGGACAGGGAGTGGGGAGCTGTTTTTT	CASSYSGTGSGELFF	15	few	TRBD1	TRBV7-2	TRBJ2-2
TGTGCCAGCAGCTTTGAGGAGTCCCTGAACACTGAAGCTTTCTTT	CASSFEESLNTEAFF	15	NA	NA	TRBV7-9	TRBJ1-1
TGTGCCAGCAGCTTGGATGGGACAGGTCGGTTCTTC	CASSLDGTGRFF	12	once	TRBD1	TRBV7-3	TRBJ2-1
TGTGCCATCAGTGAGTCACCGGGTTCAGGGGCTGAAGCTTTCTTT	CAISESPGSGAEAFF	15	NA	NA	TRBV10-3	TRBJ1-1
TGTGCCAGCAGTTTAGAAAGAAGGGACAGACTATGGGGTCAGCCCCAGCATTTT	CASSLERRDRLWGQPQHF	18	NA	TRBD1	TRBV27	TRBJ1-5
TGTGCCAGCAGACGGACATCAACTAATGAAAAACTGTTTTTT	CASRRTSTNEKLFF	14	NA	NA	TRBV7-6	TRBJ1-4
TGTGCCAGTAACAACTCGCCCGGGACAGGGCTTCTCGAGCAGTACTTC	CASNNSPGTGLLEQYF	16	NA	TRBD1	TRBV19	TRBJ2-7
TGTGCCAGCAGCTGGACAGGTCGCAATCAGCCCCAGCATTTT	CASSWTGRNQPQHF	14	NA	TRBD1	TRBV6-1	TRBJ1-5
TGTGCCAGCAGTCCCCGTAGCGGGGGACCCTACGAGCAGTACTTC	CASSPRSGGPYEQYF	15	NA	TRBD2	TRBV6-5	TRBJ2-7
TGCGCCAGCAGCTTGGGGGGCAGCACAGATACGCAGTATTTT	CASSLGGSTDTQYF	14	few	NA	TRBV5-1	TRBJ2-3
TGCGCCAGCAGCGCGGGACAGGGGAGTGATACGCAGTATTTT	CASSAGQGSDTQYF	14	NA	TRBD1	TRBV5-1	TRBJ2-3
TGTGCCAGCAGCTCCCGTTCCGCAGGGGGCGCGGGCTACACCTTC	CASSSRSAGGAGYTF	15	NA	TRBD1	TRBV11-2	TRBJ1-2
TGTGCCAGCAGTAGGACTAGCGCGAGCTCCTACGAGCAGTACTTC	CASSRTSASSYEQYF	15	NA	TRBD2	TRBV6-5	TRBJ2-7
TGTGCCACCAGCCTAATCGGGAGCTCTGGAAACACCATATATTTT	CATSLIGSSGNTIYF	15	NA	NA	TRBV15	TRBJ1-3
TGTGCCAGCAGATCTGTGGTAGTATCCTCACCCCTCCACTTT	CASRSVVVSSPLHF	14	few	NA	TRBV6-1	TRBJ1-6
TGTGCCGGGGGCATTGGCCCACTTTCTGAAGCTTTCTTT	CAGGIGPLSEAFF	13	NA	NA	TRBV7-9	TRBJ1-1
TGTGCCAGCAGCATACAGGGGAAGGTTGGCTACACCTTC	CASSIQGKVGYTF	13	NA	TRBD1	TRBV28	TRBJ1-2
TGTGCCAGCAGCCCCTCCCTGACAGCGTACAATGAGCAGTTCTTC	CASSPSLTAYNEQFF	15	NA	NA	TRBV5-5	TRBJ2-1
TGTGCCTGGAGTGTCGAGGGCTCTCAGCCCCAGCATTTT	CAWSVEGSQPQHF	13	NA	NA	TRBV30	TRBJ1-5
TGTGCCAGTAGTATAGTGGCGGGAACGACCTACGAGCAGTACTTC	CASSIVAGTTYEQYF	15	once	NA	TRBV19	TRBJ2-7
TGCGCCAGCAGCCATCTTAGTCGCACTAGCACAGATACGCAGTATTTT	CASSHLSRTSTDTQYF	16	once	NA	TRBV4-3	TRBJ2-3
TGTGCCTGCCGAATTGCCGGGACAGGCTATTCACCCCTCCACTTT	CACRIAGTGYSPLHF	15	NA	TRBD1	TRBV30	TRBJ1-6
TGTGCCAGCAGCTTAGAAAGATCCGGGAGGTACACCTTC	CASSLERSGRYTF	13	NA	NA	TRBV7-6	TRBJ1-2
TGTGCCAGCAGCTCCAGGACTAGCGCGGCCTACAATGAGCAGTTCTTC	CASSSRTSAAYNEQFF	16	few	TRBD2	TRBV11-3	TRBJ2-1
TGTGCCAGCAGCCGGGTTATTGGGACAGAGAATAATTTTGATTTT	CASSRVIGTENNFDF	15	once	TRBD1	TRBV7-8	TRBJ2-3
TGCAGCGTTGCGGAGAGGCACTCTGGGGCCAACGTCCTGACTTTC	CSVAERHSGANVLTF	15	NA	NA	TRBV29-1	TRBJ2-6
TGTGCCAGCAGCTTCGGCGGGGTGGACTACAATGAGCAGTTCTTC	CASSFGGVDYNEQFF	15	NA	NA	TRBV7-2	TRBJ2-1
TGTGCCAGCAGCAAAGTTTACGGGCAGTTCTTC	CASSKVYGQFF	11	NA	NA	TRBV21-1	TRBJ2-1
TGTGCCAGCAGCTTAAGTCCAAGCATGAACACTGAAGCTTTCTTT	CASSLSPSMNTEAFF	15	NA	NA	TRBV7-3	TRBJ1-1
TGCGCCAGCAGCGCCAATGGACAGGGAACAGATACGCAGTATTTT	CASSANGQGTDTQYF	15	NA	TRBD1	TRBV5-1	TRBJ2-3
TGCGCCAGCAGCCAAGTCGGCGGGAACTACGAGCAGTACTTC	CASSQVGGNYEQYF	14	NA	NA	TRBV4-1	TRBJ2-7
TGTGCCAGCAGCCAAACAGATACGCAGTATTTT	CASSQTDTQYF	11	few	NA	TRBV7-9	TRBJ2-3
TGTGCCAGCAGCGGGCCGGGACAGGCGACTTTCAATGAGCAGTTCTTC	CASSGPGQATFNEQFF	16	NA	TRBD1	TRBV5-5	TRBJ2-1
TGTGCCAGCAGCTCCAATGGGCTACGGGAACAGTATTTT	CASSSNGLREQYF	13	NA	NA	TRBV7-2	TRBJ2-3
TGTGCCAGCAGCCCCTTTGGGGGGGGACGAGGCTACACCTTC	CASSPFGGGRGYTF	14	NA	NA	TRBV7-3	TRBJ1-2
TGTGCCAGCACCGGGACAGGACTAGTCTCCGAGCAGTACTTC	CASTGTGLVSEQYF	14	few	NA	TRBV2	TRBJ2-7
TGTGCCAGCAGCGTAGGTTGGGCACCGGGAAATTCCTACGAGCAGTACTTC	CASSVGWAPGNSYEQYF	17	NA	NA	TRBV9	TRBJ2-7
TGTGCCTGGAGAACCACTCAGGGGGCTAGGCGATCTGCTGAAGCTTTCTTT	CAWRTTQGARRSAEAFF	17	NA	TRBD1	TRBV30	TRBJ1-1
TGCAGCGTTGAAAAGTTAGCGGGAGACGAGCAGTACTTC	CSVEKLAGDEQYF	13	NA	TRBD2	TRBV29-1	TRBJ2-7
TGTGCCTGGAGTACCGAGAGGAGTCAGCCCCAGCATTTT	CAWSTERSQPQHF	13	NA	NA	TRBV30	TRBJ1-5
TGTGCCAGCAGCGTAGGACTAGCGGGGGGTCCTAGCTACCAAGAGACCCAGTACTTC	CASSVGLAGGPSYQETQYF	19	once	TRBD2	TRBV9	TRBJ2-5
TGCGCCAGCAGCTTGGCCCCGGGAAGGAATTGGGACGAGCAGTACTTC	CASSLAPGRNWDEQYF	16	few	NA	TRBV5-1	TRBJ2-7
TGTGCCAGCAGTCTAAGCTCCTACAATGAGCAGTTCTTC	CASSLSSYNEQFF	13	NA	NA	TRBV27	TRBJ2-1
TGCGCCAGCAGCTCCCAGGGGCGCAATGAGCAGTTCTTC	CASSSQGRNEQFF	13	NA	NA	TRBV5-1	TRBJ2-1
TGTGCCAGTAGTATACCCCGCAGGGCCAGTAATCAGCCCCAGCATTTT	CASSIPRRASNQPQHF	16	NA	NA	TRBV19	TRBJ1-5
TGTGCCAGCAGCCCAGACGGACAGGGTCGGTATGGCTACACCTTC	CASSPDGQGRYGYTF	15	NA	TRBD1	TRBV6-1	TRBJ1-2
TGTGCCAGCAGCCCTGGACTAGCGGGAGAATTTCAGTACTTC	CASSPGLAGEFQYF	14	NA	TRBD2	TRBV27	TRBJ2-4
TGCGCCAGCAGCCCCGGACTAGCGGGAGCAGAGACCCAGTACTTC	CASSPGLAGAETQYF	15	NA	TRBD2	TRBV5-1	TRBJ2-5
TGTGCCAGCTCACCAGGAGACGGCTATAATTCACCCCTCCACTTT	CASSPGDGYNSPLHF	15	few	NA	TRBV18	TRBJ1-6
TGCGCCAGCAGCCCCGGACAGCAAGAGACCCAGTACTTC	CASSPGQQETQYF	13	NA	NA	TRBV5-1	TRBJ2-5
TGTGCCAGCAGCGAACGTCCGGGACAGGGGTACTATGGCTACACCTTC	CASSERPGQGYYGYTF	16	NA	TRBD1	TRBV7-8	TRBJ1-2
TGTGCCAGCAGCACTCGCGCCATATTAGCTAACTATGGCTACACCTTC	CASSTRAILANYGYTF	16	NA	NA	TRBV7-8	TRBJ1-2
TGTGCCAGCAGCTCTACCCCCGGGACAGGGGTGTACGAGCAGTACTTC	CASSSTPGTGVYEQYF	16	NA	TRBD1	TRBV5-5	TRBJ2-7
TGCGCCAGCAGCCATCCTATTAAGGACACCTTCTCCTATGGCTACACCTTC	CASSHPIKDTFSYGYTF	17	NA	NA	TRBV4-1	TRBJ1-2
TGTGCCAGCAGTGAACAGGGAAACACCATATATTTT	CASSEQGNTIYF	12	NA	NA	TRBV6-1	TRBJ1-3